This record covers a single T cell receptor (beta chain). Antigen specificity is unknown. This specimen belongs to a study of cytomegalovirus exposure and HLA in healthy donors. General study findings and limits: V- and J-gene trimming of TCR beta was linked (in a later analysis) to a missense DCLRE1C variant. Confirmation in vitro established that three CMV-associated chains were specific for CMV antigens.

It was with 60 Vbeta and 13 Jbeta primers that the PCR ran. Clones were read by immunoSEQ multiplex PCR, and TCRdb kept only the in-frame ones, dropping some. The sample holds hundreds of thousands of clones; 55% to 75% are singletons and the top ten take 2.5% to 3%. Trimming removed 9 bases from V and 2 bases from J, with 28 bases in between. This CDR3 is 18 amino acids long. Germline lookup yields CDR1 ENHRY and CDR2 SYGVKD. Source material: PBMCs. The source is a man in his forties in good health and CMV-seropositive. This chain joins TRBV10-3 and TRBJ2-5; tentatively, D is TRBD2 (11 bases). CDR3 DNA: TGTGCCATACAGGGACAGGGGATCACTAGCGGGGGTCAAGAGACCCAGTACTTC. Protein: CAIQGQGITSGGQETQYF.